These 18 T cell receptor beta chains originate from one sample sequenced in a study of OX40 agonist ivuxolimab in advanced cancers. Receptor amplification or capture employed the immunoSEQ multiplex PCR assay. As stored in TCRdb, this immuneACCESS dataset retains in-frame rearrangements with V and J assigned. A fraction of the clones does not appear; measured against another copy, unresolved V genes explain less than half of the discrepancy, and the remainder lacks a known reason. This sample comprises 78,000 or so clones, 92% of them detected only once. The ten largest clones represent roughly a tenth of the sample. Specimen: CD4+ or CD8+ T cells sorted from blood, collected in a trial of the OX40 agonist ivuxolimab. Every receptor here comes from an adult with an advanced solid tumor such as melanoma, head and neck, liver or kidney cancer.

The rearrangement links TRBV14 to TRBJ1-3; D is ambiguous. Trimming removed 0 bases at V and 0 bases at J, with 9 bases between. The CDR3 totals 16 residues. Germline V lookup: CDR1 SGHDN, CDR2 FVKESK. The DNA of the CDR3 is TGTGCCAGCAGCCAAGATTTAAGGGTCTCTGGAAACACCATATATTTT. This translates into CASSQDLRVSGNTIYF.

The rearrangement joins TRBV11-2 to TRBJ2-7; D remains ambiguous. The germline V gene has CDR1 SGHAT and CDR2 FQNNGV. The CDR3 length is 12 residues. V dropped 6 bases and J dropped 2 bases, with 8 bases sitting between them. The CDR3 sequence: CASRALAYEQYF. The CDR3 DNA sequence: TGTGCCAGCAGGGCATTGGCCTACGAGCAGTACTTC.

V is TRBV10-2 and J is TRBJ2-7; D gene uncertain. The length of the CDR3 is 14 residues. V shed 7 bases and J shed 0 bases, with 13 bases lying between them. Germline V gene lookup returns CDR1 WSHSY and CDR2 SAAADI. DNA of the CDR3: TGCGCCAGCACCGATGCCGGACCCTCCTACGAGCAGTACTTC. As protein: CASTDAGPSYEQYF.

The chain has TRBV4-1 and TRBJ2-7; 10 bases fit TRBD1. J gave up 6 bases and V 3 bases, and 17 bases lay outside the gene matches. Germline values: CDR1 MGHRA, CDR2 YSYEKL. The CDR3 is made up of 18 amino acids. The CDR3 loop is CASSHPPPGQGSLGEQYF. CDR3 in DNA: TGCGCCAGCAGCCACCCACCTCCGGGACAGGGGTCCCTGGGCGAGCAGTACTTC.

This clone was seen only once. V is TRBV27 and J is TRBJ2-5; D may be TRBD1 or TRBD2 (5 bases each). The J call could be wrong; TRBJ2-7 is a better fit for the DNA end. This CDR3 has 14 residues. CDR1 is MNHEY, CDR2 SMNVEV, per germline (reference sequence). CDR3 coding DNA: TGTGCCAGCAGTTTTGGGATAGGGGAGAACGAGCAGTACTTC. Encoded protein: CASSFGIGENEQYF.

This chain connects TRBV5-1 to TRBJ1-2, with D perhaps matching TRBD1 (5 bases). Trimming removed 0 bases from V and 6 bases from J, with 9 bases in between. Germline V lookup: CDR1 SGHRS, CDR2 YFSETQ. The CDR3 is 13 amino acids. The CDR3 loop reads CASSLEGFNGYTF. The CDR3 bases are TGCGCCAGCAGCTTGGAGGGGTTCAATGGCTACACCTTC.

CDR3 sequence (DNA): TGTGCCAGCAGCGTAGTTGGCGGCACAGATACGCAGTATTTT. Encoded protein: CASSVVGGTDTQYF. The chain uses TRBV9 and TRBJ2-3; D remains unclear. V dropped 0 bases and J dropped 1 base, with 6 bases sitting between them. This CDR3 comprises 14 residues. Germline V CDR1 and CDR2: SGDLS, YYNGEE.

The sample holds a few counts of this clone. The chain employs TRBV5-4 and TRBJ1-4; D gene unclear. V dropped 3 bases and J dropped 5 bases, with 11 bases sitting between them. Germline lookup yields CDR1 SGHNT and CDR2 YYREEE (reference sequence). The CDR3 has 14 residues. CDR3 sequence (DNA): TGTGCCAGCAGCTCCCAGGAGCAGAATGAAAAACTGTTTTTT. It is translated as CASSSQEQNEKLFF.

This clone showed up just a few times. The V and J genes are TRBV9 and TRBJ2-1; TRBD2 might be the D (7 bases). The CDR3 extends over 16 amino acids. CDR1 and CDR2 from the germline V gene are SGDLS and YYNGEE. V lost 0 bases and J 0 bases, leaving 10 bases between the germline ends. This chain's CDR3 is CASSVAGGASYNEQFF. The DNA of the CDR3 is TGTGCCAGCAGCGTAGCTGGGGGGGCCTCCTACAATGAGCAGTTCTTC.

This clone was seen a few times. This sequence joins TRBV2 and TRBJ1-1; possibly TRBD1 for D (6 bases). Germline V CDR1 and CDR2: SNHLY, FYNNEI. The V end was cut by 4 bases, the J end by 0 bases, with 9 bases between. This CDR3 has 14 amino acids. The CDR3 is CASSGTGMNTEAFF. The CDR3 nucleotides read TGTGCCAGCAGTGGAACAGGGATGAACACTGAAGCTTTCTTT.

The CDR3 bases are TGTGCCAGCAGCGCGGAACAGGGGCGGGACAGCGAGCAGTACTTC. Amino acid sequence: CASSAEQGRDSEQYF. The chain has TRBV7-9 and TRBJ2-5, with a possible D match to TRBD1 (7 bases). The closer fit of TRBJ2-7 to the DNA end suggests the J call may be wrong. This CDR3 comprises 15 residues. Germline CDR1 SEHNR, CDR2 FQNEAQ (reference sequence).

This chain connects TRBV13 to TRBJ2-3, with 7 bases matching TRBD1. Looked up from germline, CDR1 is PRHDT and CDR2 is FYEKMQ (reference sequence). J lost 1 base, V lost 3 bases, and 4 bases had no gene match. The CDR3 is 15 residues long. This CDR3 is CASSFGTVRTDTQYF. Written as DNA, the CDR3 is TGTGCCAGCAGCTTCGGGACAGTACGCACAGATACGCAGTATTTT.

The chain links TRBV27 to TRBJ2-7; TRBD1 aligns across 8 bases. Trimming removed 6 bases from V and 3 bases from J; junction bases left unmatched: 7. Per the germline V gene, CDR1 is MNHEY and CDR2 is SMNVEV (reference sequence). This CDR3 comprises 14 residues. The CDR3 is CASRTGAAGYEQYF. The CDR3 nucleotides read TGTGCCAGCAGGACAGGGGCGGCCGGCTACGAGCAGTACTTC.

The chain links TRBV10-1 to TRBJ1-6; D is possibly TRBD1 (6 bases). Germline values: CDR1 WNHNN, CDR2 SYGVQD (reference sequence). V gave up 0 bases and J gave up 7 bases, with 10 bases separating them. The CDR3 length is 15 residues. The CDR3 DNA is TGCGCCAGCAGTGAGTCCGGGGGCTCCAATTCACCCCTCCACTTT. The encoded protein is CASSESGGSNSPLHF.

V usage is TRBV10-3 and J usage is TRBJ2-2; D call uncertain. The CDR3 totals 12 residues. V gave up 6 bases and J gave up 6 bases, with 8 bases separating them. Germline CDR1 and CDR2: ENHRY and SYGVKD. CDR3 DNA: TGTGCCATCAGGAGTATCGCCGGGGAGCTGTTTTTT. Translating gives CAIRSIAGELFF.

The CDR3 protein is CASSENPGPLRGYTF. The CDR3 DNA is TGTGCCAGCAGCGAAAATCCGGGCCCCTTGCGAGGCTACACCTTC. V gene TRBV7-9 combines with J gene TRBJ1-2; the D is unclear. The CDR3 runs 15 residues. Germline V gene data show CDR1 as SEHNR and CDR2 as FQNEAQ (reference sequence). The V end lost 5 bases, the J end lost 8 bases, and 21 bases lay between the germline ends.

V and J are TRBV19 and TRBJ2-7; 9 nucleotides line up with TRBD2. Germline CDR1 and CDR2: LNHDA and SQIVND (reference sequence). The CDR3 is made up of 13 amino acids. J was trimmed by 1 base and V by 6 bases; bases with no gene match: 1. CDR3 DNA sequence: TGTGCCAGTAGCGCGGGGGGGTCCTACGAGCAGTACTTC. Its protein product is CASSAGGSYEQYF. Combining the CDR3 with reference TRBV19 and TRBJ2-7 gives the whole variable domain DGGITQSPKYLFRKEGQNVTLSCEQNLNHDAMYWYRQDPGQGLRLIYYSQIVNDFQKGDIAEGYSVSREKKESFPLTVTSAQKNPTAFYLCASSAGGSYEQYFGPGTRLTVT.

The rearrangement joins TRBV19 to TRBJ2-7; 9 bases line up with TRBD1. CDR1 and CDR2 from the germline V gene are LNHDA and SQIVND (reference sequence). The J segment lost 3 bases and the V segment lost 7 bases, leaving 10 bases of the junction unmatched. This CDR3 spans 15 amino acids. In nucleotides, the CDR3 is TGTGCCAGTACCCCGGGACAGGGAGGAAACTACGAGCAGTACTTC. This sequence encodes CASTPGQGGNYEQYF. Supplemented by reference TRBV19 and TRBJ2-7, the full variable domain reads DGGITQSPKYLFRKEGQNVTLSCEQNLNHDAMYWYRQDPGQGLRLIYYSQIVNDFQKGDIAEGYSVSREKKESFPLTVTSAQKNPTAFYLCASTPGQGGNYEQYFGPGTRLTVT.